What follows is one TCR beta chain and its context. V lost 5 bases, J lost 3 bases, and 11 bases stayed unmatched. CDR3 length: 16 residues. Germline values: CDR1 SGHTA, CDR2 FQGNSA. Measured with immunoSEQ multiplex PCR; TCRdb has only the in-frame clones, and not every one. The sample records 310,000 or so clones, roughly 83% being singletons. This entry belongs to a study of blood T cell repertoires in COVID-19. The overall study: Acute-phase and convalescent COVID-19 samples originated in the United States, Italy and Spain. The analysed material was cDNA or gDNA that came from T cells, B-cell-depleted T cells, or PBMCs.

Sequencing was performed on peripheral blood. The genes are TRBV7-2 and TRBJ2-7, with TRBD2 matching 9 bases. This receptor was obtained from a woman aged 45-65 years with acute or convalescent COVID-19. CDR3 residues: CASSTRAASGIYEQYF. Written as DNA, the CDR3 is TGTGCCAGCAGCACCCGCGCGGCTAGCGGGATCTACGAGCAGTACTTC. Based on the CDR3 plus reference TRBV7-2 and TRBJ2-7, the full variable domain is GAGVSQSPSNKVTEKGKDVELRCDPISGHTALYWYRQSLGQGLEFLIYFQGNSAPDKSGLPSDRFSAERTGGSVSTLTIQRTQQEDSAVYLCASSTRAASGIYEQYFGPGTRLTVT.